The 30 T cell receptor beta chains in this list originate from one sample, sequenced in a study of cytomegalovirus exposure and HLA in healthy donors. PCR primers comprised 60 Vbeta and 13 Jbeta primers. Data came from immunoSEQ multiplex PCR; TCRdb stores just in-frame clones and leaves some out. The table has 30,000 to 40,000 clones, roughly 60% seen once; the top ten hold about a fifth. Sequenced material: PBMCs. Receptors were obtained from a man aged 50-60 years in good health and CMV-seropositive.

The chain couples TRBV30 to TRBJ2-3, with 11 bases lining up with TRBD2. Germline V gene data show CDR1 as GTSNPN and CDR2 as SVGIG (reference sequence). The junction had 17 bases not matched to a gene; V was cut back by 5 bases and J by 4 bases. There are 18 residues in the CDR3. DNA of the CDR3: TGTGCCTGGGGCCTGAAACGGCCGGGACTAGCGGCTCCAGATACGCAGTATTTT. This sequence encodes CAWGLKRPGLAAPDTQYF.

The gene calls are TRBV5-6 and TRBJ2-7; a weak D match, TRBD2 (5 bases). V lost 1 base, J lost 4 bases, and 6 bases lay in between. This CDR3 spans 12 amino acids. Germline assignment: CDR1 SGHDT and CDR2 YYEEEE. The CDR3 region has the DNA TGTGCCAGCAGCTTGTGGAGGTACGAGCAGTACTTC. Amino acid sequence: CASSLWRYEQYF.

This clone occurred a few times. The chain carries TRBV7-2 and TRBJ1-1, with 8 bases identical to TRBD1. Germline lookup yields CDR1 SGHTA and CDR2 FQGNSA. The V gene end was trimmed by 5 bases and the J gene end by 11 bases; junction bases not matched to a gene: 10. The CDR3 extends over 13 amino acids. The chain's CDR3 is CASSPGQGRMAFF. The CDR3 region has the DNA TGTGCCAGCAGCCCAGGACAGGGTCGTATGGCTTTCTTT.

The CDR3 sequence is CASSSTGGDYGYTF. CDR3 sequence (DNA): TGTGCCAGCTCATCGACAGGGGGCGACTATGGCTACACCTTC. The rearrangement joins TRBV18 to TRBJ1-2, with 10 bases lining up with TRBD1. The CDR3 is 14 amino acids. J was trimmed by 3 bases and V by 5 bases; bases with no gene match: 3. Germline V gene data show CDR1 as KGHSH and CDR2 as LQKENI.

The gene calls are TRBV4-1 and TRBJ2-4, with D possibly TRBD1 on 5 matching bases. The V gene's germline CDR1 is MGHRA and CDR2 YSYEKL. V gave up 0 bases and J gave up 10 bases, with 16 bases separating them. CDR3 size: 15 residues. This CDR3 reads CASSQDYIDSQIQYF. CDR3 coding DNA: TGCGCCAGCAGCCAAGATTATATCGACAGCCAGATTCAGTACTTC.

V is TRBV6-5 and J is TRBJ1-1, with TRBD1 as a possible D gene (5 bases). Trimming left V 0 bases short and J 5 bases short, with 13 bases between. Germline CDR1 is MNHEY and CDR2 is SVGAGI. The length of the CDR3 is 15 residues. As DNA, the CDR3 is TGTGCCAGCAGTTACTCGAATGGCGGGGGAACTGAAGCTTTCTTT. It translates to CASSYSNGGGTEAFF.

This chain links TRBV6-4 with TRBJ2-1; a weak D match, TRBD2 (6 bases). The germline gives CDR1 MRHNA, CDR2 SNTAGT. V dropped 8 bases and J dropped 4 bases, with 12 bases sitting between them. The CDR3 has 13 amino acids. The CDR3 spells CASVRGLYNEQFF. The CDR3 nucleotides read TGTGCCAGCGTGCGGGGATTATACAATGAGCAGTTCTTC.

This chain joins TRBV5-4 and TRBJ1-1; D may be TRBD1 (6 bases). Germline V CDR1 and CDR2: SGHNT, YYREEE (reference sequence). The V gene lost 4 bases and the J gene lost 1 base, with 17 bases spanning the gap. This CDR3 has 16 residues. The CDR3 DNA sequence: TGTGCCAGCAGCCGAGGGGGGGAAGCGAAGAACACTGAAGCTTTCTTT. Translating gives CASSRGGEAKNTEAFF. Combining the CDR3 with reference TRBV5-4 and TRBJ1-1 gives the whole variable domain ETGVTQSPTHLIKTRGQQVTLRCSSQSGHNTVSWYQQALGQGPQFIFQYYREEENGRGNFPPRFSGLQFPNYSSELNVNALELDDSALYLCASSRGGEAKNTEAFFGQGTRLTVV.

V usage is TRBV6-5 and J usage is TRBJ1-6; 7 positions match TRBD1. Per the germline V gene, CDR1 is MNHEY and CDR2 is SVGAGI. The CDR3 has 13 amino acids. With V trimmed by 8 bases and J by 7 bases, 5 bases remained unmatched. CDR3 sequence: CASGPGQNSPLHF. In DNA form, the CDR3 reads TGTGCCAGCGGACCGGGACAGAATTCACCCCTCCACTTT.

V and J are TRBV6-5 and TRBJ2-7; 7 bases map to TRBD2. Per the germline V gene, CDR1 is MNHEY and CDR2 is SVGAGI. V was clipped by 7 bases and J by 2 bases; unmatched bases: 11. The CDR3 is made up of 15 amino acids. Written as DNA, the CDR3 is TGTGCCAGCACGTCGAGGCTAGCGGATACCTACGAGCAGTACTTC. Translated, it gives CASTSRLADTYEQYF.

This rearrangement joins TRBV7-9 to TRBJ1-1, with TRBD1 as a possible D gene (5 bases). Trimming took off 0 bases at V and 0 bases at J, with 17 bases between the two ends. Looked up from germline, CDR1 is SEHNR and CDR2 is FQNEAQ (reference sequence). The CDR3 runs to 18 residues. The CDR3 spells CASSLAPHTGHVNTEAFF. The DNA of the CDR3 is TGTGCCAGCAGCTTAGCCCCCCACACAGGCCATGTGAACACTGAAGCTTTCTTT. Using reference TRBV7-9 and TRBJ1-1 for the parts outside the CDR3, the full variable domain is DTGVSQNPRHKITKRGQNVTFRCDPISEHNRLYWYRQTLGQGPEFLTYFQNEAQLEKSRLLSDRFSAERPKGSFSTLEIQRTEQGDSAMYLCASSLAPHTGHVNTEAFFGQGTRLTVV.

In its sample, this clone was seen many times. The V call is TRBV6-5, the J call TRBJ2-7; possibly TRBD1 for D (7 bases). Deletions cut 0 bases from V and 3 bases from J, with 12 bases between. This CDR3 has 15 residues. Looked up from germline, CDR1 is MNHEY and CDR2 is SVGAGI. CDR3 protein: CASSYSPQGGYEQYF. CDR3 DNA sequence: TGTGCCAGCAGTTACTCGCCCCAGGGGGGCTACGAGCAGTACTTC.

Only one count was recorded for this clone. The chain carries TRBV2 and TRBJ2-3; 7 bases align to TRBD1. CDR1 is SNHLY, CDR2 FYNNEI, per germline. The ends lost 9 bases at V and 6 bases at J; junction bases unmatched: 6. The CDR3 contains 12 residues. The CDR3 region is CASRLRGDTQYF. The CDR3 nucleotides are TGTGCCAGTAGGCTCAGGGGGGATACGCAGTATTTT. Full variable domain (outside the CDR3, taken from reference TRBV2 and TRBJ2-3): EPEVTQTPSHQVTQMGQEVILRCVPISNHLYFYWYRQILGQKVEFLVSFYNNEISEKSEIFDDQFSVERPDGSNFTLKIRSTKLEDSAMYFCASRLRGDTQYFGPGTRLTVL.

This clone was observed a handful of times. The CDR3 region is CASSLDGSSYNEQFF. CDR3 sequence (DNA): TGCGCCAGCAGCTTGGACGGGAGCTCCTACAATGAGCAGTTCTTC. J is TRBJ2-1 and V is TRBV5-1; tentatively, D is TRBD2 (6 bases). The CDR3 loop spans 15 amino acids. Trimming took 0 bases from V and 0 from J, leaving 7 bases between them. Germline V gene lookup returns CDR1 SGHRS and CDR2 YFSETQ.

The chain couples TRBV6-1 to TRBJ1-5, with TRBD1 as a possible D gene (5 bases). V lost 6 bases and J 5 bases, leaving 11 bases between the germline ends. Germline assignment: CDR1 MNHNS and CDR2 SASEGT. The CDR3 contains 13 residues. The CDR3 region has the DNA TGTGCCAGCAGGGAACGGGACTATCAGCCCCAGCATTTT. Amino acids: CASRERDYQPQHF.

The rearrangement uses TRBV7-6 and TRBJ1-3, with D tentatively TRBD1 (5 bases). The V gene's germline CDR1 is SGHVS and CDR2 FNYEAQ. The CDR3 contains 14 residues. Trimming pared 3 bases from V and 1 base from J, leaving 7 bases between. The CDR3 here is CASSFGGSGNTIYF. Written as DNA, the CDR3 is TGTGCCAGCAGCTTCGGGGGATCTGGAAACACCATATATTTT.

This clone appeared a single time. The gene calls are TRBV7-2 and TRBJ1-2; 10 bases agree with TRBD1. The CDR3 length is 15 residues. CDR1 SGHTA and CDR2 FQGNSA come from the germline V gene. J was trimmed by 4 bases and V by 5 bases; bases with no gene match: 7. This CDR3 reads CASSMGTGASYGYTF. In DNA form, the CDR3 reads TGTGCCAGCAGCATGGGGACAGGGGCGAGCTATGGCTACACCTTC. Supplemented by reference TRBV7-2 and TRBJ1-2, the full variable domain reads GAGVSQSPSNKVTEKGKDVELRCDPISGHTALYWYRQSLGQGLEFLIYFQGNSAPDKSGLPSDRFSAERTGGSVSTLTIQRTQQEDSAVYLCASSMGTGASYGYTFGSGTRLTVV.

The chain uses TRBV7-8 and TRBJ2-7, with TRBD2 matching 11 bases. Looked up from germline, CDR1 is SGHVS and CDR2 is FQNEAQ. Trimming removed 5 bases from V and 3 bases from J; junction bases left unmatched: 3. The CDR3 covers 14 residues. The CDR3 sequence is CASSPGTSGYEQYF. The CDR3 DNA reads TGTGCCAGCAGCCCCGGGACTAGCGGCTACGAGCAGTACTTC. Full variable domain (remainder filled in from reference TRBV7-8 and TRBJ2-7): GAGVSQSPRYKVAKRGQDVALRCDPISGHVSLFWYQQALGQGPEFLTYFQNEAQLDKSGLPSDRFFAERPEGSVSTLKIQRTQQEDSAVYLCASSPGTSGYEQYFGPGTRLTVT.

The gene calls are TRBV28 and TRBJ2-4, with TRBD2 identical over 8 bases. This CDR3 comprises 14 residues. J gave up 3 bases and V 4 bases, and 2 bases lay outside the gene matches. Germline V CDR1 and CDR2: MDHEN, SYDVKM. In DNA form, the CDR3 reads TGTGCCAGCAGTTCGAGCGGGAGCAAAAACATTCAGTACTTC. The encoded protein is CASSSSGSKNIQYF.

J is TRBJ2-7 and V is TRBV6-5, with D perhaps matching TRBD2 (6 bases). Germline V gene data show CDR1 as MNHEY and CDR2 as SVGAGI. V gave up 6 bases and J gave up 1 base, with 16 bases separating them. CDR3 size: 15 residues. CDR3 in amino acids: CASSTFFGGSYEQYF. CDR3 bases: TGTGCCAGCAGCACCTTTTTTGGGGGGTCCTACGAGCAGTACTTC.

This clone has a handful of counts. This chain links TRBV15 with TRBJ2-2; D may be TRBD1 (6 bases). Per the germline V gene, CDR1 is LNHNV and CDR2 is YYDKDF (reference sequence). V lost 1 base, J lost 5 bases, and 14 bases lay in between. This CDR3 comprises 16 residues. Here the CDR3 DNA reads TGTGCCACCAGCAGAGCAGCGGCAGGGGCGACCGGGGAGCTGTTTTTT. This encodes CATSRAAAGATGELFF.

The chain has TRBV5-1 and TRBJ1-2, with 9 bases fitting TRBD1. The germline V gene has CDR1 SGHRS and CDR2 YFSETQ. The CDR3 is 14 amino acids. V lost 6 bases to trimming and J lost 2 bases; unmatched junction nucleotides: 5. CDR3 in amino acids: CASNSGTGNYGYTF. CDR3 nucleotides: TGCGCCAGCAATTCCGGGACAGGGAACTATGGCTACACCTTC.

V gene TRBV6-5 combines with J gene TRBJ2-1; D gene unclear. CDR3 length equals 14 residues. CDR1 and CDR2 from the germline V gene are MNHEY and SVGAGI. Trimming removed 0 bases from V and 8 bases from J, with 11 bases in between. This chain's CDR3 is CASSYSNYDDEQFF. As DNA, the CDR3 is TGTGCCAGCAGTTACTCGAACTACGACGATGAGCAGTTCTTC.

The chain recombines TRBV28 with TRBJ2-7; D gene ambiguous. The germline V and J ends were trimmed by 1 base and 3 bases, with 10 bases remaining between them. Germline CDR1 and CDR2: MDHEN and SYDVKM. The CDR3 is 14 residues long. The CDR3: CASSLLSPFYEQYF. CDR3 DNA sequence: TGTGCCAGCAGTTTATTAAGCCCTTTCTACGAGCAGTACTTC.

The chain carries TRBV9 and TRBJ2-1, with TRBD2 matching 9 bases. Germline loops: CDR1 SGDLS, CDR2 YYNGEE. This CDR3 region has 15 residues. With V trimmed by 7 bases and J by 2 bases, 7 bases remained unmatched. This CDR3 is CASGIAGATYNEQFF. As DNA, the CDR3 is TGTGCCAGCGGTATAGCGGGGGCCACCTACAATGAGCAGTTCTTC.

This clone has a handful of counts. V and J are TRBV9 and TRBJ2-1; 8 nucleotides align to TRBD2. Germline CDR1 SGDLS, CDR2 YYNGEE. Germline trimming cut 0 bases from V and 5 bases from J; bases unmatched to any gene: 4. This CDR3 is 15 amino acids long. CDR3 amino acids: CASSVGRTSHNEQFF. In nucleotides, the CDR3 is TGTGCCAGCAGCGTAGGTAGGACTAGCCACAATGAGCAGTTCTTC. Filled out from reference TRBV9 and TRBJ2-1, the complete variable domain reads DSGVTQTPKHLITATGQRVTLRCSPRSGDLSVYWYQQSLDQGLQFLIQYYNGEERAKGNILERFSAQQFPDLHSELNLSSLELGDSALYFCASSVGRTSHNEQFFGPGTRLTVL.

This chain uses TRBV6-1 with TRBJ1-2, with D possibly matching TRBD1 (6 bases). V gave up 0 bases and J gave up 7 bases, with 15 bases separating them. This CDR3 comprises 15 residues. Germline V lookup: CDR1 MNHNS, CDR2 SASEGT. DNA for the CDR3: TGTGCCAGCAGTGAAGCTGAGGGAGGGGGAGGTGGCTACACCTTC. Its translation: CASSEAEGGGGGYTF.

This clone was picked up a small number of times. This same CDR3 is encoded by further DNA sequences in the sample. The V call is TRBV2, the J call TRBJ1-6; 7 bases map to TRBD1. CDR1 is SNHLY, CDR2 FYNNEI, per germline. V lost 8 bases to trimming and J lost 5 bases; unmatched junction nucleotides: 0. The CDR3 totals 12 residues. CDR3 coding DNA: TGTGCCAGCGGGACAGATAATTCACCCCTCCACTTT. It encodes CASGTDNSPLHF.

The chain joins TRBV5-1 to TRBJ1-6; a weak D match, TRBD1 (5 bases). V gave up 5 bases and J gave up 0 bases, with 9 bases separating them. The germline V gene encodes CDR1 SGHRS and CDR2 YFSETQ. The length of the CDR3 is 15 residues. The CDR3 DNA sequence: TGCGCCAGCAGGGACACGAGCTCCTATAATTCACCCCTCCACTTT. It yields the protein CASRDTSSYNSPLHF.

The chain joins TRBV30 to TRBJ1-3; 9 bases are a match to TRBD1. Germline CDR1 is GTSNPN and CDR2 is SVGIG (reference sequence). V was pared by 5 bases and J by 4 bases, with 9 bases of the junction left unmatched. The CDR3 spans 15 residues. The CDR3 reads CAWDPGQGFGNTIYF. DNA of the CDR3: TGTGCCTGGGACCCCGGACAGGGGTTCGGAAACACCATATATTTT.